These 32 T cell receptor beta chains originate from one sample sequenced in a study of blood T cell repertoires in COVID-19. Measured with immunoSEQ multiplex PCR; TCRdb has only the in-frame clones, and not every one. The sample carries approximately 500,000 clones, approximately 91% recorded once. Material: peripheral blood. These receptors were collected from a woman in her forties or fifties with COVID-19, enrolled during active disease.

This clone was detected many times. The CDR3 nucleotides read TGTGCCAGCAGCCAAGATTATCTACAGCCGGGACTTCCAAACAATGAGCAGTTCTTC. It specifies CASSQDYLQPGLPNNEQFF. The V call is TRBV3-1 (or the pseudogene TRBV3-2), the J call TRBJ2-1, with D perhaps TRBD2 (6 bases). The CDR3 spans 19 residues. The germline V gene has CDR1 LGHDT and CDR2 YNNKEL (reference sequence). Trimming took 0 bases from V and 5 from J, leaving 23 bases between them.

With regard to this clone: The sample contains more than one DNA sequence encoding this CDR3. The chain joins TRBV12-3 or TRBV12-4 to TRBJ1-2; 8 positions match TRBD1. V dropped 3 bases and J dropped 8; count of bases not matched to a gene: 5. This CDR3 region has 13 residues. The CDR3 coding sequence is TGTGCCAGCAGTTTGACAGGGGTCGGGGGCTACACCTTC. It specifies CASSLTGVGGYTF.

The chain joins TRBV19 to TRBJ2-2; tentative D call: TRBD2 (6 bases). Trimming took 0 bases from V and 5 from J, leaving 13 bases between them. This CDR3 is built from 16 residues. The germline V gene has CDR1 LNHDA and CDR2 SQIVND (reference sequence). The DNA of the CDR3 is TGTGCCAGTAGTATAGAATGGGACGGGGGAACCGGGGAGCTGTTTTTT. It encodes CASSIEWDGGTGELFF.

This clone was seen just once. The genes are TRBV7-2 and TRBJ1-3; 7 bases are shared with TRBD1. V lost 5 bases, J lost 2 bases, and 6 bases stayed unmatched. The CDR3 loop spans 15 amino acids. Per the germline V gene, CDR1 is SGHTA and CDR2 is FQGNSA. Here the CDR3 DNA reads TGTGCCAGCAGCACCCTCACAGGGGCTGGAAACACCATATATTTT. Encoded protein: CASSTLTGAGNTIYF.

The chain carries TRBV10-3 and TRBJ2-3; 8 positions agree with TRBD2. With V trimmed by 4 bases and J by 2 bases, 5 bases remained unmatched. The length of the CDR3 is 15 residues. Germline CDR1 and CDR2: ENHRY and SYGVKD. The CDR3 sequence: CAISVRGANTDTQYF. The CDR3 DNA sequence: TGTGCCATCAGTGTGCGGGGGGCGAACACAGATACGCAGTATTTT.

This chain uses TRBV20-1 with TRBJ2-5; perhaps TRBD1 as D (5 bases). Germline loops: CDR1 DFQATT, CDR2 SNEGSKA (reference sequence). V lost 5 bases and J 5 bases, leaving 18 bases between the germline ends. The CDR3 loop spans 14 amino acids. As DNA, the CDR3 is TGCAGTGCTGGTGGTCTTGGGGCAAGTGAGACCCAGTACTTC. Translating gives CSAGGLGASETQYF.

As regards this clone: Different DNA sequences within this sample yield the same CDR3. The chain has TRBV5-1 and TRBJ2-1, with 8 bases identical to TRBD1. Germline V gives CDR1 SGHRS, CDR2 YFSETQ. J was trimmed by 8 bases and V by 1 base; bases with no gene match: 5. The CDR3 covers 14 residues. CDR3 bases: TGCGCCAGCAGCTTGAGGACAGGGCGCGATGAGCAGTTCTTC. Translated, it gives CASSLRTGRDEQFF.

This chain connects TRBV5-6 to TRBJ1-1; D not resolved. This CDR3 has 11 amino acids. The germline V gene has CDR1 SGHDT and CDR2 YYEEEE. V was shortened by 0 bases and J by 6 bases, with 3 bases between the two germline ends. Here the CDR3 reads CASSLAAEAFF. The CDR3 DNA sequence: TGTGCCAGCAGCTTGGCCGCTGAAGCTTTCTTT. Drawing the rest from reference TRBV5-6 and TRBJ1-1, the complete variable domain is DAGVTQSPTHLIKTRGQQVTLRCSPKSGHDTVSWYQQALGQGPQFIFQYYEEEERQRGNFPDRFSGHQFPNYSSELNVNALLLGDSALYLCASSLAAEAFFGQGTRLTVV.

The chain recombines TRBV5-1 with TRBJ2-6; weak D call: TRBD1 (5 bases). CDR3 length equals 15 residues. V was trimmed by 1 base and J by 2 bases, leaving 7 bases between them. Germline V gene lookup returns CDR1 SGHRS and CDR2 YFSETQ. Here the CDR3 reads CASSLLGPGANVLTF. DNA for the CDR3: TGCGCCAGCAGCTTGTTGGGGCCTGGGGCCAACGTCCTGACTTTC.

In this sample, this clone turned up once. The gene calls are TRBV29-1 and TRBJ1-2, with D perhaps matching TRBD1 (6 bases). The V gene's germline CDR1 is SQVTM and CDR2 ANQGSEA. Trimming cost V 3 bases and J 8 bases, with 16 bases left between them. This CDR3 is built from 13 residues. DNA of the CDR3: TGCAGCGTTGACGTGGGGGCTTCCTCGGGCTACACCTTC. Translation: CSVDVGASSGYTF.

The V call is TRBV11-3, the J call TRBJ2-3, with 8 bases identical to TRBD1. The germline V gene encodes CDR1 SGHNT and CDR2 YENEEA. This CDR3 contains 15 residues. V dropped 2 bases and J dropped 2; count of bases not matched to a gene: 3. The CDR3 here is CASSLRTGNTDTQYF. As DNA, the CDR3 is TGTGCCAGCAGCTTACGGACAGGGAACACAGATACGCAGTATTTT.

This clone was observed a few times. This chain joins TRBV11-2 and TRBJ1-2; 9 nucleotides align to TRBD1. Germline CDR1 reads SGHAT; CDR2 reads FQNNGV. The junction had 6 bases not matched to a gene; V was cut back by 3 bases and J by 4 bases. This CDR3 is 15 amino acids long. CDR3 residues: CASSFTGTGLYGYTF. DNA for the CDR3: TGTGCCAGCAGCTTCACCGGGACAGGGCTCTATGGCTACACCTTC. The entire variable domain, with the rest obtained from reference TRBV11-2 and TRBJ1-2, is as follows: EAGVAQSPRYKIIEKRQSVAFWCNPISGHATLYWYQQILGQGPKLLIQFQNNGVVDDSQLPKDRFSAERLKGVDSTLKIQPAKLEDSAVYLCASSFTGTGLYGYTFGSGTRLTVV.

The chain joins TRBV2 to TRBJ2-3; TRBD1 matches at 8 bases. The CDR3 contains 16 residues. Germline V gene data show CDR1 as SNHLY and CDR2 as FYNNEI. With 1 base clipped from V and 6 bases from J, the junction kept 9 bases outside the gene matches. Written as DNA, the CDR3 is TGTGCCAGCAGTGAAGGGCAGGGGGCCCCGAAGGATACGCAGTATTTT. It translates to CASSEGQGAPKDTQYF.

V and J are TRBV11-2 and TRBJ2-1; a possible D gene is TRBD1 (5 bases). V shed 5 bases and J shed 3 bases, with 14 bases lying between them. Germline V gene sequence: CDR1 SGHAT, CDR2 FQNNGV. The CDR3 consists of 15 residues. Written as DNA, the CDR3 is TGTGCCAGCAGCCCCTTAAGGACACTCTACAATGAGCAGTTCTTC. Protein: CASSPLRTLYNEQFF. Filled out from reference TRBV11-2 and TRBJ2-1, the complete variable domain reads EAGVAQSPRYKIIEKRQSVAFWCNPISGHATLYWYQQILGQGPKLLIQFQNNGVVDDSQLPKDRFSAERLKGVDSTLKIQPAKLEDSAVYLCASSPLRTLYNEQFFGPGTRLTVL.

The chain carries TRBV6-5 and TRBJ1-5; possible D gene TRBD1, 6 bases. The V and J ends lost 6 bases and 5 bases respectively, with 17 bases between them. The CDR3 is 15 residues long. The germline CDR1 and CDR2 sequences are MNHEY and SVGAGI. CDR3 sequence reads: CASRRTADGDQPQHF. CDR3 sequence (DNA): TGTGCCAGCAGGCGGACAGCGGACGGGGATCAGCCCCAGCATTTT.

This clone has a single count. This chain's CDR3 is CAWSVYGYTGKANTEAFF. The CDR3, as DNA: TGTGCCTGGAGTGTATATGGTTATACAGGGAAGGCTAACACTGAAGCTTTCTTT. The chain links TRBV30 to TRBJ1-1; D is possibly TRBD1 (6 bases). The V end lost 0 bases, the J end lost 2 bases, and 22 bases lay between the germline ends. The CDR3 runs 18 residues. Germline CDR1 reads GTSNPN; CDR2 reads SVGIG (reference sequence).

Here the CDR3 reads CASSVRQKVDFGNQPQHF. The CDR3, as DNA: TGTGCCAGTAGTGTCCGTCAGAAAGTTGACTTTGGCAATCAGCCCCAGCATTTT. This chain uses TRBV19 with TRBJ1-5; no definite D call. Germline V gene data show CDR1 as LNHDA and CDR2 as SQIVND (reference sequence). The V gene lost 5 bases and the J gene lost 2 bases, with 22 bases spanning the gap. This CDR3 region has 18 residues.

This clone has just one count. V usage is TRBV13 and J usage is TRBJ2-1; 9 bases fit TRBD2. V lost 4 bases, J lost 5 bases, and 3 bases stayed unmatched. Looked up from germline, CDR1 is PRHDT and CDR2 is FYEKMQ (reference sequence). CDR3 length: 14 amino acids. CDR3 bases: TGTGCCAGCAGCTCCCGACTAGCGGACAATGAGCAGTTCTTC. Its protein product is CASSSRLADNEQFF. Full variable domain (outside the CDR3, taken from reference TRBV13 and TRBJ2-1): AAGVIQSPRHLIKEKRETATLKCYPIPRHDTVYWYQQGPGQDPQFLISFYEKMQSDKGSIPDRFSAQQFSDYHSELNMSSLELGDSALYFCASSSRLADNEQFFGPGTRLTVL.

The chain joins TRBV5-1 to TRBJ2-1; D is perhaps TRBD2 (6 bases). The germline gives CDR1 SGHRS, CDR2 YFSETQ. The CDR3 loop spans 13 amino acids. The V gene lost 0 bases and the J gene lost 8 bases, with 9 bases spanning the gap. For the CDR3, the DNA is TGCGCCAGCAGCTTGGAAGGGGAGGATGAGCAGTTCTTC. It specifies CASSLEGEDEQFF.

V gene TRBV6-5 combines with J gene TRBJ1-3; D not certain. CDR1 is MNHEY and CDR2 is SVGAGI in the germline V gene. The germline V and J ends were trimmed by 4 bases and 4 bases, with 8 bases remaining between them. The CDR3 runs to 13 residues. The chain's CDR3 is CASSSRGGNTIYF. As DNA, the CDR3 is TGTGCCAGCAGTTCTCGGGGAGGAAACACCATATATTTT.

Only one count was recorded for this clone. This chain connects TRBV6-5 to TRBJ2-7; 7 nucleotides line up with TRBD1. With V trimmed by 4 bases and J by 7 bases, 13 bases remained unmatched. The CDR3 has 15 amino acids. CDR1 MNHEY and CDR2 SVGAGI come from the germline V gene. In DNA, the CDR3 is TGTGCCAGCAGTTTCGACAGGGCGCCGCCAAGGGAGCAGTACTTC. Encoded protein: CASSFDRAPPREQYF.

The V and J genes are TRBV14 and TRBJ1-2; D perhaps matches TRBD1 (6 bases). This CDR3 contains 15 residues. Trimming pared 2 bases from V and 3 bases from J, leaving 13 bases between. Germline CDR1 reads SGHDN; CDR2 reads FVKESK. The CDR3: CASSQIGGPHYGYTF. The DNA of the CDR3 is TGTGCCAGCAGCCAAATAGGGGGTCCCCACTATGGCTACACCTTC.

V gene TRBV2 combines with J gene TRBJ2-1; 7 nucleotides match TRBD2. The V and J ends lost 9 bases and 14 bases, in that order; junction bases with no gene match: 1. The CDR3 extends over 8 amino acids. The germline V gene has CDR1 SNHLY and CDR2 FYNNEI. CDR3 sequence: CASGGEFF. CDR3 coding DNA: TGTGCCAGTGGGGGGGAGTTCTTC. Filled out from reference TRBV2 and TRBJ2-1, the complete variable domain reads EPEVTQTPSHQVTQMGQEVILRCVPISNHLYFYWYRQILGQKVEFLVSFYNNEISEKSEIFDDQFSVERPDGSNFTLKIRSTKLEDSAMYFCASGGEFFGPGTRLTVL.

This clone was recorded once. This chain connects TRBV3-1 (or the pseudogene TRBV3-2) to TRBJ1-4; D gene ambiguous. The V gene lost 0 bases and the J gene lost 8 bases, with 10 bases spanning the gap. The CDR3 extends over 14 amino acids. Germline CDR1 and CDR2: LGHDT and YNNKEL (reference sequence). CDR3 bases: TGTGCCAGCAGCCAAGACCCAGGCCGGGAAAAACTGTTTTTT. Translating gives CASSQDPGREKLFF.

The chain has TRBV24-1 and TRBJ2-2; D may be TRBD1 (5 bases). Germline V CDR1 and CDR2: KGHDR, SFDVKD. The CDR3 is 14 amino acids. V lost 9 bases and J lost 4, with 14 bases in between. In DNA, the CDR3 is TGTGCCACCGAAGGGTTAGGGGCCACCGGGGAGCTGTTTTTT. Amino acids: CATEGLGATGELFF.

This clone has a handful of counts. As DNA, the CDR3 is TGTGCCTGGAGTAACAGAGGGTTAATGGCCCAGCATTTT. This encodes CAWSNRGLMAQHF. The chain links TRBV30 to TRBJ1-5; D not certain. The CDR3 sequence is 13 residues long. Germline V lookup: CDR1 GTSNPN, CDR2 SVGIG (reference sequence). V dropped 2 bases and J dropped 11 bases, with 16 bases sitting between them.

The rearrangement joins TRBV7-6 to TRBJ2-5; TRBD2 agrees at 10 bases. The germline CDR1 and CDR2 sequences are SGHVS and FNYEAQ. Trimming removed 2 bases from V and 5 bases from J; junction bases left unmatched: 8. The CDR3 runs 16 residues. The CDR3 protein is CASSLSAGGQGETQYF. CDR3 DNA sequence: TGTGCCAGCAGCTTATCAGCGGGGGGGCAAGGGGAGACCCAGTACTTC.

The rearrangement joins TRBV5-1 to TRBJ1-5; 7 nucleotides match TRBD1. This CDR3 region has 17 residues. After removal of 3 bases from V and 0 bases from J, the junction contained 9 bases not matched to a gene. Germline CDR1 SGHRS, CDR2 YFSETQ. CDR3 coding DNA: TGCGCCAGCAGCTGGCAGGCTGGGACAGCTAGCAATCAGCCCCAGCATTTT. This gives the protein CASSWQAGTASNQPQHF.

The V and J genes are TRBV30 and TRBJ2-3, with TRBD2 matching over 12 bases. Germline CDR1 is GTSNPN and CDR2 is SVGIG (reference sequence). CDR3 length equals 16 residues. The V gene end was trimmed by 0 bases and the J gene end by 2 bases; junction bases not matched to a gene: 3. The CDR3 DNA reads as TGTGCCTGGAGTGTCGGGACTAGCGGGTTCACAGATACGCAGTATTTT. Amino acids: CAWSVGTSGFTDTQYF.

This clone has more than one count but fewer than ten. The chain is built from TRBV3-1 (or the pseudogene TRBV3-2) and TRBJ1-5; a weak D match, TRBD1 (5 bases). There are 13 residues in the CDR3. Germline CDR1 reads LGHDT; CDR2 reads YNNKEL (reference sequence). V dropped 4 bases and J dropped 7 bases, with 11 bases sitting between them. CDR3 sequence (DNA): TGTGCCAGCAGCCCGCAGGGTGGGCAGCCCCAGCATTTT. This codes for CASSPQGGQPQHF.

The chain carries TRBV27 and TRBJ1-2; TRBD1 agrees at 8 bases. In germline, CDR1 is MNHEY, CDR2 SMNVEV (reference sequence). This CDR3 region has 14 residues. V trimming: 5 bases; J trimming: 8 bases; junction bases outside the gene matches: 10. The CDR3 region has the DNA TGTGCCAGCAGTCGGGGACAGGACTCGTCAGGCTACACCTTC. This sequence encodes CASSRGQDSSGYTF.

The chain employs TRBV19 and TRBJ1-1, with a tentative D call TRBD1 (6 bases). Germline loops: CDR1 LNHDA, CDR2 SQIVND (reference sequence). CDR3 length: 14 amino acids. The V end lost 2 bases, the J end lost 4 bases, and 11 bases lay between the germline ends. The CDR3 bases are TGTGCCAGTAGTATAAAGTCAGGGGTCACTGAAGCTTTCTTT. Translating it yields CASSIKSGVTEAFF.